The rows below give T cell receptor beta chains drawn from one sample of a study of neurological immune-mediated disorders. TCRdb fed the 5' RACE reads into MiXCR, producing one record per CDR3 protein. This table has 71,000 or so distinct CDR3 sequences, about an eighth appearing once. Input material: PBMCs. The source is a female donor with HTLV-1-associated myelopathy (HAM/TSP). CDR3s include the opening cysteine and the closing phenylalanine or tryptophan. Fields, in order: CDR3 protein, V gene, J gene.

CASSLGTTRSDTQYF	TRBV11-2	TRBJ2-3
CASSVGTLNEKLFF	TRBV9	TRBJ1-4
CASSPAADTQYF	TRBV18	TRBJ2-3
CASGRERQPQHF	TRBV27	TRBJ1-5
CSVGDTDTQYF	TRBV29-1	TRBJ2-3
CAISESGQGRRTGELFF	TRBV10-3	TRBJ2-2
CASISGAGNTIYF	TRBV12-3/TRBV12-4	TRBJ1-3
CASSLSGQGGSDTQYF	TRBV5-1	TRBJ2-3
CASSPGTASSYEQYF	TRBV5-1	TRBJ2-7
CSARDFKSGVTQYF	TRBV20-1	TRBJ2-3
CASSLGRGSGAQFF	TRBV4-1	TRBJ2-1
CASKRGATYEQYF	TRBV6-6	TRBJ2-7
CASSLAWRGYEQYF	TRBV7-2	TRBJ2-7
CASGPLAGPYEQYF	TRBV7-2	TRBJ2-7
CASSAGTSGGASTDTQYF	TRBV10-1	TRBJ2-3
CASSSAGGGVEQYF	TRBV28	TRBJ2-7